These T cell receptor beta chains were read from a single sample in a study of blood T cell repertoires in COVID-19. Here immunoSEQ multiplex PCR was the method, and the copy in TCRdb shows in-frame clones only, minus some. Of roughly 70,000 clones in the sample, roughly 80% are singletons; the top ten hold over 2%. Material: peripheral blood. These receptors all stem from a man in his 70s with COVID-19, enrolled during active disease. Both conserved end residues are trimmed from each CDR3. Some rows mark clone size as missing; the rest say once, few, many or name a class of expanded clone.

AISESKLGGTEAF TRBJ1-1 - TRBV10-3
ASSAGDGNSPLH TRBJ1-6 - TRBV2
ASSLVRDYGYT TRBJ1-2 few TRBV5-4
ASSSKAGYQETQY TRBJ2-5 once TRBV6-5
ASSHDRAGNTIY TRBJ1-3 - TRBV18
ASSMFLQGAREQY TRBJ2-7 - TRBV19
ASSWGTGIIGELF TRBJ2-2 - TRBV7-8
ASSLGGVRTDTQY TRBJ2-3 - TRBV5-5
SVTTGGPTQPQH TRBJ1-5 - TRBV29-1
ASSRNPTAPGWDEQF TRBJ2-1 few TRBV18
ASSVVGATAGSSYNEQF TRBJ2-1 - TRBV9
SAAGEEGYT TRBJ1-2 - TRBV29-1
ASSQDWQGDSNQPQH TRBJ1-5 - TRBV4-2
ASSSPREQY TRBJ2-7 few TRBV6-2/TRBV6-3
ASSDFAGGTEAF TRBJ1-1 - TRBV6-4
ASSLKGARAEAF TRBJ1-1 - TRBV5-4
ASLESNTDTQY TRBJ2-3 - TRBV28
ASSLAGTGYNSPLH TRBJ1-6 few TRBV18
ASSRAGERSYEQY TRBJ2-7 - TRBV3-1/TRBV3-2
ASSRDRSLSGANVLT TRBJ2-6 - TRBV5-1
ASSQRTGGAIGGYT TRBJ1-2 once TRBV6-6
ASSYHYEGGTQY TRBJ2-3 once TRBV11-2
ASRSQGGEQY TRBJ2-7 - TRBV28
ASSHPGTGGDEY TRBJ2-3 - TRBV3-1/TRBV3-2
SVEVPISGREDEQF TRBJ2-1 - TRBV29-1
ASSQQRDEQY TRBJ2-7 few TRBV5-5
ASRSSTGGTYEQY TRBJ2-7 - TRBV27
ASSLQLTGEKLF TRBJ1-4 - TRBV11-2
ASSSSRGPYEQY TRBJ2-7 - TRBV7-3
ASSPNTGNQPQH TRBJ1-5 - TRBV3-1/TRBV3-2
ASSLQSPGSNSPLH TRBJ1-6 many TRBV5-1
ASSKEGKQGTDSNQPQH TRBJ1-5 - TRBV21-1
ASSLGRGLYNEQF TRBJ2-1 once TRBV18
APCPSRVTEAF TRBJ1-1 - TRBV6-6
ASSQTGTRGNTIY TRBJ1-3 few TRBV18
ASSLAGYGNTIY TRBJ1-3 medium-sized TRBV5-1
SILSSGHQH TRBJ1-5 - TRBV29-1
ASSWVSGSYEQY TRBJ2-7 - TRBV28
AWSVPAGGNTEAF TRBJ1-1 many TRBV30
ASSSSRTGLTEAF TRBJ1-1 few TRBV2
ATSDFHLNTGELF TRBJ2-2 few TRBV24-1
ASSPTVYNEQF TRBJ2-1 - TRBV6-2/TRBV6-3
ASSISGSSDTQY TRBJ2-3 - TRBV19
ASSPRGRTENEKLF TRBJ1-4 - TRBV18
AIRGTASGGTEAF TRBJ1-1 - TRBV10-3
SVAGLKTYEQY TRBJ2-7 - TRBV29-1
ASSFHSGSGTDTQY TRBJ2-3 - TRBV28
ASSQDWVAGVEQY TRBJ2-7 medium-sized TRBV4-2
ASSSNTLADTQY TRBJ2-3 once TRBV7-3
ASSSWGAAISYNEQF TRBJ2-1 - TRBV7-9
ASSSDRGYGYT TRBJ1-2 - TRBV27
ASSLGSGRVTGEAF TRBJ1-1 - TRBV11-2
ASSYRPSGLDSSYNEQF TRBJ2-1 - TRBV6-2/TRBV6-3
ASQRTGGYGYT TRBJ1-2 - TRBV6-5
SASFFGTGRRETQY TRBJ2-5 few TRBV20-1